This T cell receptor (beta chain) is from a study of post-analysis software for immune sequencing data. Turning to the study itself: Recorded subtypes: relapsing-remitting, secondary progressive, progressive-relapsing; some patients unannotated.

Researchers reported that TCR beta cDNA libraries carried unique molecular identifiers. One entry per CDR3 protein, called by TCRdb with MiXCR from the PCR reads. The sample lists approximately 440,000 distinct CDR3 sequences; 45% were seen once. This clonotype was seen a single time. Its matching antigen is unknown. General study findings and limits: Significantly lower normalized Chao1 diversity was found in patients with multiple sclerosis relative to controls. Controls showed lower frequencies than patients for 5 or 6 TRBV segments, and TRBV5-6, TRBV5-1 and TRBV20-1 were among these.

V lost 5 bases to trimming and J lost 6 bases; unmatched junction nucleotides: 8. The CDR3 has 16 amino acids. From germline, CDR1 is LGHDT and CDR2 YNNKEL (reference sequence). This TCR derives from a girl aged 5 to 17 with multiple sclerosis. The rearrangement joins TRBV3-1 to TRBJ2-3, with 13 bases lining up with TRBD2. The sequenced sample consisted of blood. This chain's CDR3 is CASSERTSGSLDTQYF. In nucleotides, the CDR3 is TGTGCCAGCAGCGAGAGGACTAGCGGGAGTTTGGATACGCAGTATTTT.